This T cell receptor (beta chain) is from a study of control samples from healthy donors and cancer patients. CDR1 is MNHEY and CDR2 is SVGAGI in the germline V gene. This CDR3 contains 12 residues. V lost 8 bases and J 4 bases, leaving 11 bases between the germline ends. Clones were sequenced by immunoSEQ multiplex PCR, and TCRdb holds only the in-frame ones, with some missing. The sample holds 100,000 to 150,000 clones, 92% seen once. V is TRBV6-5 and J is TRBJ1-1; D possibly corresponds to TRBD1 (5 bases). This receptor was taken from a woman in her forties or fifties in good health. The specimen was blood. The CDR3 loop reads CASGTAGTEAFF. As DNA, the CDR3 is TGTGCCAGCGGGACGGCGGGCACTGAAGCTTTCTTT.